Below are 18 T cell receptor beta chains sequenced from a single sample in a study of radiation and T cells in renal cell carcinoma. Sample time point: blood 2 weeks post-SBRT. Indicated treatment: 15 Gy SBRT to primary tumor, nephrectomy 4 weeks later. Clones were sequenced by immunoSEQ multiplex PCR, and TCRdb holds only the in-frame ones, with some missing. The sample contains some 120,000 clones, 75% to 90% of which appear only once. The sequencing here drew on blood, taken from a patient whose treatment included radiotherapy and nephrectomy. Receptor source: an older woman with renal cell carcinoma.

This clone was found a few times. The genes are TRBV19 and TRBJ1-2; a possible D gene is TRBD1 (6 bases). V was clipped by 3 bases and J by 4 bases, with 15 bases between them. The CDR3 spans 15 residues. Per the germline V gene, CDR1 is LNHDA and CDR2 is SQIVND (reference sequence). The CDR3 DNA reads TGTGCCAGTAGTATCGGGGGGCAGCCGCTCTATGGCTACACCTTC. Translating gives CASSIGGQPLYGYTF.

The chain combines TRBV5-1 with TRBJ1-3; TRBD1 agrees at 7 bases. V gave up 4 bases and J gave up 0 bases; unmatched junction bases: 7. CDR1 is SGHRS, CDR2 YFSETQ, per germline. CDR3 size: 16 residues. This CDR3 is CASSPGQSDSGNTIYF. The CDR3 DNA follows: TGCGCCAGCAGCCCGGGACAGTCCGACTCTGGAAACACCATATATTTT.

This chain uses TRBV6-5 with TRBJ2-2; D not resolved. This CDR3 has 14 amino acids. Germline CDR1 is MNHEY and CDR2 is SVGAGI. The germline V and J ends were trimmed by 4 bases and 1 base, with 7 bases remaining between them. This chain's CDR3 is CASSWAQNTGELFF. The CDR3 region has the DNA TGTGCCAGCAGTTGGGCGCAGAACACCGGGGAGCTGTTTTTT.

This chain connects TRBV4-2 to TRBJ2-5, with D unresolved. This CDR3 is 14 amino acids long. Germline-derived CDR1 and CDR2 are LGHNA and YNFKEQ. V shed 4 bases and J shed 0 bases, with 9 bases lying between them. The CDR3 coding sequence is TGTGCCAGCAGCCCGGGTCCCCACCAAGAGACCCAGTACTTC. Amino acids: CASSPGPHQETQYF.

This clone occurred once. The chain joins TRBV18 to TRBJ2-1; D possibly corresponds to TRBD1 (6 bases). CDR3 length: 16 residues. V shed 4 bases and J shed 0 bases, with 13 bases lying between them. Germline CDR1 and CDR2: KGHSH and LQKENI. CDR3 DNA sequence: TGTGCCAGCTCACAGGACATAGGGGGCTCCTACAATGAGCAGTTCTTC. Protein product: CASSQDIGGSYNEQFF.

The chain's CDR3 is CASSATGGNEKLFF. In nucleotides, the CDR3 is TGTGCCAGCAGTGCGACAGGGGGTAATGAAAAACTGTTTTTT. The gene calls are TRBV25-1 and TRBJ1-4; 9 positions match TRBD1. V shed 4 bases, J shed 4 bases, and the junction held 1 base outside the gene matches. The V gene's germline CDR1 is MGHDK and CDR2 SYGVNS. The CDR3 sequence is 14 residues long. Using reference TRBV25-1 and TRBJ1-4 for the parts outside the CDR3, the full variable domain is EADIYQTPRYLVIGTGKKITLECSQTMGHDKMYWYQQDPGMELHLIHYSYGVNSTEKGDLSSESTVSRIRTEHFPLTLESARPSHTSQYLCASSATGGNEKLFFGSGTQLSVL.

This sequence joins TRBV13 and TRBJ1-1; D uncertain. Germline loops: CDR1 PRHDT, CDR2 FYEKMQ (reference sequence). Trimming cost V 6 bases and J 3 bases, with 8 bases left between them. This CDR3 has 12 amino acids. CDR3 in DNA: TGTGCCAGCAGTCCCGGGTACACTGAAGCTTTCTTT. Encoded protein: CASSPGYTEAFF.

The CDR3 bases are TGTGCCAGCAGCCAAGGGACAGGCTACACCTTC. It is translated as CASSQGTGYTF. The chain recombines TRBV7-3 with TRBJ1-2, with D possibly matching TRBD1 (6 bases). CDR1 and CDR2 from the germline V gene are SGHTA and FQGTGA. V was pared by 5 bases and J by 8 bases, with 9 bases between. The CDR3 loop spans 11 amino acids.

The DNA of the CDR3 is TGTGCCAGCAGCTTAGTCACGGGGCTCGATACGCAGTATTTT. Its protein is CASSLVTGLDTQYF. This rearrangement joins TRBV7-9 to TRBJ2-3; D is tentatively TRBD1 or TRBD2 (5 bases each). CDR3 length equals 14 residues. V shed 1 base and J shed 6 bases, with 11 bases lying between them. Germline CDR1 is SEHNR and CDR2 is FQNEAQ (reference sequence).

This clone was observed a handful of times. The chain has TRBV7-2 and TRBJ1-5; TRBD1 might be the D (6 bases). The CDR3 runs 15 residues. Germline-derived CDR1 and CDR2 are SGHTA and FQGNSA. V lost 1 base and J 7 bases, leaving 14 bases between the germline ends. CDR3 coding DNA: TGTGCCAGCAGCTTAGGGTTGGGGGCTCTGCAGCCCCAGCATTTT. Translation: CASSLGLGALQPQHF.

V gene TRBV4-1 combines with J gene TRBJ1-4; D is possibly TRBD1 (5 bases). V was clipped by 3 bases and J by 4 bases, with 12 bases between them. Germline V gene lookup returns CDR1 MGHRA and CDR2 YSYEKL. The CDR3 extends over 15 amino acids. CDR3: CASSQGGVGNEKLFF. For the CDR3, the DNA is TGCGCCAGCAGCCAGGGAGGGGTCGGTAATGAAAAACTGTTTTTT.

V is TRBV7-9 and J is TRBJ1-1; weak D call: TRBD1 (5 bases). Per germline, CDR1 SEHNR and CDR2 FQNEAQ (reference sequence). Trimming shortened V by 6 bases and J by 1 base, and 9 bases separated the two germline ends. There are 13 residues in the CDR3. The CDR3, as DNA: TGTGCCAGCAGTCGAACAGGGAACACTGAAGCTTTCTTT. Residues: CASSRTGNTEAFF.

The CDR3 nucleotides are TGCGCCAGCAGTGCGACAGGTCAAGAGACCCAGTACTTC. Translating gives CASSATGQETQYF. The chain couples TRBV10-1 to TRBJ2-5; the D gene is possibly TRBD1 (6 bases). There are 13 residues in the CDR3. Germline CDR1 and CDR2: WNHNN and SYGVQD (reference sequence). Trimming shortened V by 4 bases and J by 2 bases, and 8 bases separated the two germline ends.

The CDR3 protein is CASSLTGGLPNTEAFF. CDR3 bases: TGTGCCAGCAGCTTAACAGGGGGACTACCAAACACTGAAGCTTTCTTT. This rearrangement joins TRBV7-3 to TRBJ1-1, with D perhaps TRBD1 (6 bases). Deletions cut 0 bases from V and 2 bases from J, with 13 bases between. Germline-derived CDR1 and CDR2 are SGHTA and FQGTGA. The CDR3 sequence is 16 residues long. The complete variable domain, with remaining parts taken from reference TRBV7-3 and TRBJ1-1, reads GAGVSQTPSNKVTEKGKYVELRCDPISGHTALYWYRQSLGQGPEFLIYFQGTGAADDSGLPNDRFFAVRPEGSVSTLKIQRTERGDSAVYLCASSLTGGLPNTEAFFGQGTRLTVV.

The chain combines TRBV5-6 with TRBJ2-7, with 9 bases lining up with TRBD1. Unmatched junction bases numbered 5, after V lost 1 base and J lost 3 bases. The germline V gene has CDR1 SGHDT and CDR2 YYEEEE. This CDR3 spans 15 amino acids. CDR3 in amino acids: CASSLTGGVSYEQYF. Written as DNA, the CDR3 is TGTGCCAGCAGCTTGACAGGGGGCGTTAGCTACGAGCAGTACTTC.

The chain links TRBV10-3 to TRBJ2-5; D is uncertain. Germline-derived CDR1 and CDR2 are ENHRY and SYGVKD. V lost 2 bases to trimming and J lost 10 bases, with 8 bases between them. The length of the CDR3 is 11 residues. CDR3 amino acids: CAISERWNQYF. The CDR3 DNA reads TGTGCCATCAGTGAGAGGTGGAACCAGTACTTC.

The chain is built from TRBV28 and TRBJ2-7; 10 positions agree with TRBD1. CDR3 length: 15 amino acids. Unmatched junction bases numbered 5, after V lost 4 bases and J lost 2 bases. Germline V gives CDR1 MDHEN, CDR2 SYDVKM. The CDR3 reads CASSSTGTGAYEQYF. CDR3 coding DNA: TGTGCCAGCAGTTCAACCGGGACAGGGGCCTACGAGCAGTACTTC.

The rearrangement links TRBV5-6 to TRBJ2-3; 14 nucleotides line up with TRBD2. Germline trimming cut 3 bases from V and 5 bases from J; bases unmatched to any gene: 8. CDR1 and CDR2 (germline): SGHDT, YYEEEE. The CDR3 runs to 17 residues. Here the CDR3 reads CASSSGGTSGRRDTQYF. The DNA of the CDR3 is TGTGCCAGCAGCTCGGGGGGGACTAGCGGGAGACGAGATACGCAGTATTTT. Complete variable domain (other parts from reference TRBV5-6 and TRBJ2-3): DAGVTQSPTHLIKTRGQQVTLRCSPKSGHDTVSWYQQALGQGPQFIFQYYEEEERQRGNFPDRFSGHQFPNYSSELNVNALLLGDSALYLCASSSGGTSGRRDTQYFGPGTRLTVL.